These T cell receptor beta chains were read from a single sample in a study of cytomegalovirus exposure and HLA in healthy donors. TCRdb keeps only in-frame clones here, not all; method: immunoSEQ multiplex PCR. Of around 250,000 clones in the sample, around 90% were seen once. The sample consisted of PBMCs. These receptor sequences come from a woman aged 25 to 39 in good health and CMV-seronegative. Both conserved end residues are trimmed from each CDR3. D genes are given only for firm matches. Expanded clones get a size class; other rows say once, few or many, or leave the size out.

V gene	D gene	J gene	clone size	CDR3 protein
TRBV4-1	TRBD1	TRBJ1-2	NA	ASSQAPRGLFGYT
TRBV27	TRBD1	TRBJ1-4	NA	ASSSIPNLRDSEKLF
TRBV7-9	NA	TRBJ2-7	once	ASSLDPRLYEQY
TRBV28	TRBD2	TRBJ2-5	NA	ASSRMTSRETQY
TRBV2	NA	TRBJ2-5	NA	ASRNRTQETQY
TRBV11-2	NA	TRBJ1-2	NA	ASSLDLGVDYGYT
TRBV29-1	NA	TRBJ2-5	NA	SAESTGFETQY
TRBV7-9	TRBD1	TRBJ1-2	NA	ASSQMRTGGGYT
TRBV25-1	NA	TRBJ2-5	NA	ASSASDYIEY
TRBV7-9	NA	TRBJ1-5	NA	ASAGGGGSNQPQH
TRBV7-8	TRBD2	TRBJ2-3	NA	ASRTGTSGRTDTQY
TRBV28	TRBD1	TRBJ1-2	NA	ASSPSRDRVGGYT
TRBV12-5	TRBD1	TRBJ1-5	NA	ASGFQGAGDNQPQH
TRBV7-2	TRBD1	TRBJ2-5	NA	ASSKGQGKETQY
TRBV14	NA	TRBJ1-1	NA	ASSQDWGRMNTEAF
TRBV7-9	NA	TRBJ1-3	NA	ASSSPSRGTGNTIY
TRBV28	NA	TRBJ2-7	NA	ASSFMGELSYEQY
TRBV27	TRBD2	TRBJ2-5	NA	ASSFRRLAGGWFETQY
TRBV29-1	NA	TRBJ2-7	NA	SVEVSYEQY
TRBV28	NA	TRBJ1-5	NA	ASSLGDPSDLFYSNQPQH
TRBV30	NA	TRBJ2-1	NA	AWSPGTAANEQF
TRBV7-6	TRBD2	TRBJ2-7	few	ASSLETSGSYEQY
TRBV7-2	TRBD2	TRBJ2-2	NA	ASSLTRLAGRSAGELF
TRBV28	NA	TRBJ2-1	NA	ASSLGDEQF
TRBV4-3	TRBD2	TRBJ2-1	NA	ASSQILGLADGNEQF
TRBV10-2	NA	TRBJ2-2	NA	ASSESGRTGELF
TRBV28	TRBD2	TRBJ2-5	once	ASSLILGTSGTRETQY
TRBV4-1	NA	TRBJ2-2	NA	ASSGQGATGELF
TRBV18	NA	TRBJ2-7	NA	ASSPGTPVEQY
TRBV27	NA	TRBJ1-5	NA	ASSLGVGNQPQH
TRBV28	NA	TRBJ1-1	once	ASSQRPRGKSPEAF
TRBV27	NA	TRBJ2-7	NA	ASSFESRYSYEQY
TRBV30	NA	TRBJ1-5	few	AWSGDYSNQPQH
TRBV7-9	NA	TRBJ1-1	NA	ASSPPWGDRNTEAF
TRBV7-2	TRBD1	TRBJ2-7	once	ASSLVTGHLYEQY
TRBV27	NA	TRBJ2-2	NA	ASSLYRAGELF
TRBV4-3	NA	TRBJ2-6	few	ASSSLAAGRSGANVLT
TRBV4-2	TRBD2	TRBJ2-7	NA	ASSAIGGSPYEQY
TRBV7-9	TRBD2	TRBJ2-1	NA	ASSLVASGYNEQF